The present T cell receptor beta chain was sequenced within a study of cytomegalovirus exposure and HLA in healthy donors. Germline V gene lookup returns CDR1 SGHTA and CDR2 FQGTGA. V was clipped by 1 base and J by 7 bases, with 19 bases between them. The CDR3 runs to 16 residues. Notes on the study in general: The study assumed roughly uniform donor sequencing depth for presence/absence analyses. When analyzed later, a missense DCLRE1C variant was found to be linked to TCR beta V- and J-gene trimming.

Note on this clone: The target antigen is unknown.

Primers: 60 Vbeta forward and 13 Jbeta reverse. Profiling relied on immunoSEQ multiplex PCR, and the TCRdb table lists in-frame clones only, not all of them. The sample has 90,000 to 130,000 clones, approximately 79% seen once. This receptor was taken from a man in his thirties or forties in good health and CMV-seropositive. The sample consisted of PBMCs. This sequence joins TRBV7-3 and TRBJ1-2, with D possibly TRBD1 on 5 matching bases. CDR3 DNA: TGTGCCAGCAGCTTAATGGGCAGGGTCAATTCTGGTGGCTACACCTTC. It yields the protein CASSLMGRVNSGGYTF.